Below, 10 T cell receptor beta chains from the same sample are listed, as sequenced in a study of prognosis after radiotherapy for stage I lung cancer. Two-round multiplex PCR, the amplification method, yielded TCR beta CDR3 from genomic DNA. Round-one PCR had primers specific to each TRBV and TRBJ gene. TCRdb re-analysed the multiplex PCR reads in MiXCR, keeping a single row per CDR3 protein. This table has tens of thousands of distinct CDR3 sequences, roughly 29% appearing once. The specimen comprised PBMCs, sampled before or after stereotactic body radiation therapy (not recorded which). These receptors were collected from a donor aged 50 or older with non-small cell lung cancer.

About this clonotype: This likely reflects a read error, since a far larger clone is one base away. The chain couples TRBV10-3 to TRBJ2-5; D is undetermined. The J call is in doubt because the DNA end fits TRBJ2-1 better. The CDR3 loop spans 11 amino acids. In germline, CDR1 is ENHRY, CDR2 SYGVKD. The DNA of the CDR3 is TGTGCCATCAGTGAAGGCAATGAGCAGTTCTTC. Residues: CAISEGNEQFF.

Note on this clonotype: At one end the junction does not follow the germline gene, possibly because of a read error. The rearrangement uses TRBV7-2 and TRBJ2-1; D is perhaps TRBD2 (5 bases). CDR3 length: 15 residues. CDR1 and CDR2 from the germline V gene are SGHTA and FQGNSA. This chain's CDR3 is CASSLPGSSYNEQFF. As DNA, the CDR3 is TGCGCCAGCAGCTTACCGGGAAGCTCCTACAATGAGCAGTTCTTC.

This clonotype was picked up many times. V usage is TRBV27 and J usage is TRBJ1-6; D uncertain. V was clipped by 5 bases and J by 10 bases, with 15 bases between them. The germline V gene encodes CDR1 MNHEY and CDR2 SMNVEV (reference sequence). The CDR3 has 14 amino acids. The CDR3 coding sequence is TGTGCCAGCAGTCCCCGCGCGGGGAACTCACCCCTCCACTTT. It is translated as CASSPRAGNSPLHF.

This clonotype was observed many times. The V and J genes are TRBV5-1 and TRBJ1-3, with a weak D call TRBD1 (6 bases). CDR3 length: 14 residues. Trimming took 4 bases from V and 0 from J, leaving 8 bases between them. Germline loops: CDR1 SGHRS, CDR2 YFSETQ. The CDR3 sequence: CASSAQGSGNTIYF. DNA for the CDR3: TGCGCCAGCAGCGCACAGGGCTCTGGAAACACCATATATTTT.

This clonotype was seen ten or more times. The chain uses TRBV11-2 and TRBJ2-1; D remains unclear. Germline CDR1 SGHAT, CDR2 FQNNGV. This CDR3 is 15 amino acids long. Trimming took 5 bases from V and 0 from J, leaving 11 bases between them. The CDR3 nucleotides are TGTGCCAGCAGCCGTTTCTATGTCTCCTACAATGAGCAGTTCTTC. Amino acid sequence: CASSRFYVSYNEQFF. The full variable domain, with the rest looked up from reference TRBV11-2 and TRBJ2-1, is EAGVAQSPRYKIIEKRQSVAFWCNPISGHATLYWYQQILGQGPKLLIQFQNNGVVDDSQLPKDRFSAERLKGVDSTLKIQPAKLEDSAVYLCASSRFYVSYNEQFFGPGTRLTVL.

This clonotype was observed at least ten times. The rearrangement joins TRBV6-1 to TRBJ1-3, with 7 bases lining up with TRBD1. Germline trimming cut 10 bases from V and 0 bases from J; bases unmatched to any gene: 9. Germline V gene sequence: CDR1 MNHNS, CDR2 SASEGT. The CDR3 totals 15 residues. DNA for the CDR3: TGTGCCACCTCGTTGGACAGGAGCTCTGGAAACACCATATATTTT. The encoded protein is CATSLDRSSGNTIYF.

This clonotype occurred a few times. The chain employs TRBV5-6 and TRBJ2-3; 11 nucleotides match TRBD1. The CDR3 loop spans 16 amino acids. The J segment lost 6 bases and the V segment lost 4 bases, leaving 10 bases of the junction unmatched. CDR1 and CDR2 from the germline V gene are SGHDT and YYEEEE. The CDR3 region is CASSGLDRGRKDTQYF. In DNA form, the CDR3 reads TGTGCCAGCAGCGGACTGGACAGGGGGCGCAAGGATACGCAGTATTTT.

As for this clonotype: Lacking the conserved final phenylalanine or tryptophan, this CDR3 likely reflects a read error. It is unclear where the CDR3 begins or ends on the DNA, so no DNA is shown, and the CDR3 is as TCRdb lists it. The chain joins TRBV12-3 or TRBV12-4 to TRBJ2-5; no DNA check was done on the table's D call, TRBD1. Counting both end residues, the CDR3 totals 16 amino acids. The CDR3 is CASTRGARGVGETKYL.

This clonotype was counted many times. The rearrangement uses TRBV7-6 and TRBJ2-5; 8 bases agree with TRBD2. The CDR3 length is 17 residues. V lost 1 base to trimming and J lost 5 bases; unmatched junction nucleotides: 12. Germline loops: CDR1 SGHVS, CDR2 FNYEAQ. The CDR3 sequence is CASSLVPPGTSPETQYF. The CDR3 DNA follows: TGTGCCAGCAGCTTAGTCCCTCCCGGGACTAGTCCTGAGACCCAGTACTTC. The full variable domain, with the rest looked up from reference TRBV7-6 and TRBJ2-5, is GAGVSQSPRYKVTKRGQDVALRCDPISGHVSLYWYRQALGQGPEFLTYFNYEAQQDKSGLPNDRFSAERPEGSISTLTIQRTEQRDSAMYRCASSLVPPGTSPETQYFGPGTRLLVL.

This clonotype was counted many times. The chain uses TRBV6-2 or TRBV6-3 and TRBJ1-4; D is undetermined. CDR1 and CDR2 from the germline V gene are MNHEY and SVGEGT. The CDR3 contains 15 residues. V lost 2 bases to trimming and J lost 6 bases, with 13 bases between them. In nucleotides, the CDR3 is TGTGCCAGCAGTTACGCGGGCGACGGGGATGAAAAACTGTTTTTT. It translates to CASSYAGDGDEKLFF.